Listed here is a single T cell receptor (beta chain). Only in-frame clones appear in the TCRdb table, and some are missing; sequencing was by immunoSEQ multiplex PCR. Among fewer than 130,000 clones listed, about 94% were seen once. This sample was taken from a study of T cell responses to AZD1222 COVID-19 vaccine. V lost 6 bases, J lost 0 bases, and 14 bases lay in between. Germline V CDR1 and CDR2: SEHNR, FQNEAQ (reference sequence). The CDR3 runs to 15 residues. The receptor was derived from an adult who received the AZD1222 COVID-19 vaccine. This chain joins TRBV7-9 and TRBJ1-1, with D perhaps matching TRBD1 (5 bases). The sample in question was peripheral blood, obtained 28 days after the second AZD1222 dose. In DNA form, the CDR3 reads TGTGCCAGCAGTGCGGGGGACGTTATGAACACTGAAGCTTTCTTT. Translation: CASSAGDVMNTEAFF.